The 24 T cell receptor beta chains given below trace back to one sample, sequenced in a study of T cell responses to AZD1222 COVID-19 vaccine. Libraries were prepared by immunoSEQ multiplex PCR; TCRdb keeps only in-frame clonotypes and omits some of them. The data show about 83,000 clones, around 88% seen once. Material: peripheral blood, obtained on day 0 of AZD1222 vaccination. The source of these receptors is an adult in good health.

This clone was picked up a small number of times. This chain uses TRBV3-1 (or the pseudogene TRBV3-2) with TRBJ2-7; TRBD2 might be the D (5 bases). V lost 0 bases and J lost 7, with 19 bases in between. The CDR3 is 16 amino acids. The germline gives CDR1 LGHDT, CDR2 YNNKEL (reference sequence). The CDR3 sequence is CASSQDQRLPGGEQYF. CDR3 DNA sequence: TGTGCCAGCAGCCAAGATCAAAGACTACCTGGTGGGGAGCAGTACTTC.

This chain uses TRBV10-3 with TRBJ1-3; D gene ambiguous. V gave up 2 bases and J gave up 4 bases, with 0 bases separating them. Germline loops: CDR1 ENHRY, CDR2 SYGVKD. The CDR3 is 11 amino acids. CDR3 residues: CAISEGNTIYF. DNA for the CDR3: TGTGCCATCAGTGAGGGAAACACCATATATTTT.

This clone was picked up one time. This sequence joins TRBV19 and TRBJ2-7; 7 bases align to TRBD1. J gave up 5 bases and V 0 bases, and 13 bases lay outside the gene matches. This CDR3 has 17 residues. Germline V gene lookup returns CDR1 LNHDA and CDR2 SQIVND (reference sequence). The CDR3: CASSIDLATGVEDEQYF. The CDR3 region has the DNA TGTGCCAGTAGTATAGATCTGGCAACAGGGGTTGAGGACGAGCAGTACTTC.

The gene calls are TRBV6-1 and TRBJ1-2, with D perhaps matching TRBD1 (6 bases). This CDR3 is built from 12 residues. From germline, CDR1 is MNHNS and CDR2 SASEGT. V was pared by 3 bases and J by 8 bases, with 10 bases between. The CDR3 DNA follows: TGTGCCAGCAGTGATACAGGGAAGGGCTACACCTTC. Translation gives CASSDTGKGYTF.

The rearrangement uses TRBV7-8 and TRBJ1-5; D unclear. Trimming left V 8 bases short and J 0 bases short, with 14 bases between. CDR1 SGHVS and CDR2 FQNEAQ come from the germline V gene. The CDR3 totals 15 residues. CDR3 DNA: TGTGCCAGCCGGAGGGCACCTTATAGCAATCAGCCCCAGCATTTT. Amino acids: CASRRAPYSNQPQHF.

V and J are TRBV18 and TRBJ1-5, with 8 positions matching TRBD1. CDR3 length: 16 amino acids. Germline CDR1 is KGHSH and CDR2 is LQKENI. Germline trimming cut 4 bases from V and 4 bases from J; bases unmatched to any gene: 9. The CDR3 reads CASSRQGLRGNQPQHF. The CDR3 DNA follows: TGTGCCAGCTCACGACAGGGGTTGCGTGGGAATCAGCCCCAGCATTTT.

This clone has just one count. The chain has TRBV7-9 and TRBJ1-2; the D is unclear. The CDR3 consists of 14 residues. V lost 0 bases to trimming and J lost 7 bases, with 12 bases between them. Per germline, CDR1 SEHNR and CDR2 FQNEAQ (reference sequence). In DNA form, the CDR3 reads TGTGCCAGCAGCTTAGCCCGGCCAGCGAGTGGCTACACCTTC. It translates to CASSLARPASGYTF. Together with reference TRBV7-9 and TRBJ1-2, the CDR3 gives the full variable domain: DTGVSQNPRHKITKRGQNVTFRCDPISEHNRLYWYRQTLGQGPEFLTYFQNEAQLEKSRLLSDRFSAERPKGSFSTLEIQRTEQGDSAMYLCASSLARPASGYTFGSGTRLTVV.

The gene calls are TRBV5-4 and TRBJ1-2; D might be TRBD1 (5 bases). The CDR3 length is 13 residues. In germline, CDR1 is SGHNT, CDR2 YYREEE (reference sequence). The V and J ends lost 0 bases and 6 bases respectively, with 9 bases between them. CDR3 sequence (DNA): TGTGCCAGCAGCTTGGCGGGGACGGATGGCTACACCTTC. This sequence encodes CASSLAGTDGYTF.

The chain recombines TRBV7-9 with TRBJ2-7; D is uncertain. Germline loops: CDR1 SEHNR, CDR2 FQNEAQ (reference sequence). Trimming removed 4 bases at V and 6 bases at J, with 16 bases between. This CDR3 is built from 14 residues. CDR3 loop: CASSSTVRFGEQYF. The CDR3, as DNA: TGTGCCAGCAGCTCCACGGTCAGGTTCGGCGAGCAGTACTTC.

This clone was picked up a small number of times. The rearrangement links TRBV7-9 to TRBJ1-3, with D possibly matching TRBD1 (6 bases). This CDR3 spans 18 amino acids. V lost 5 bases and J lost 3, with 23 bases in between. Germline assignment: CDR1 SEHNR and CDR2 FQNEAQ (reference sequence). The CDR3 loop reads CASSSPRARGALGNTIYF. In DNA, the CDR3 is TGTGCCAGCAGCAGCCCACGGGCCCGGGGGGCGCTTGGAAACACCATATATTTT.

The chain joins TRBV19 to TRBJ2-4, with 7 bases matching TRBD1. After removal of 0 bases from V and 7 bases from J, the junction contained 9 bases not matched to a gene. CDR1 is LNHDA and CDR2 is SQIVND in the germline V gene (reference sequence). The CDR3 spans 16 residues. CDR3 in amino acids: CASSIEQGSPINIQYF. The DNA for the CDR3 is TGTGCCAGTAGTATAGAACAGGGGTCCCCGATTAACATTCAGTACTTC.

This sequence joins TRBV6-5 and TRBJ2-7; the D gene could be TRBD1 or TRBD2 (5 bases each). The CDR3 is 14 amino acids. Germline CDR1 MNHEY, CDR2 SVGAGI. Trimming shortened V by 8 bases and J by 4 bases, and 18 bases separated the two germline ends. The CDR3 coding sequence is TGTGCCAGCTGGGACCGGGCTGATCGATACGAGCAGTACTTC. Its translation: CASWDRADRYEQYF.

The V call is TRBV29-1, the J call TRBJ2-7; no definite D call. This CDR3 contains 15 residues. Germline CDR1 reads SQVTM; CDR2 reads ANQGSEA. Trimming took off 0 bases at V and 5 bases at J, with 17 bases between the two ends. The CDR3 is CSVEDRSENLHEQYF. The CDR3 region has the DNA TGCAGCGTTGAAGATAGGAGCGAGAACCTCCACGAGCAGTACTTC.

The chain couples TRBV10-3 to TRBJ1-5; D possibly corresponds to TRBD1 (6 bases). Germline-derived CDR1 and CDR2 are ENHRY and SYGVKD. V was clipped by 4 bases and J by 3 bases, with 10 bases between them. The CDR3 contains 14 residues. CDR3 coding DNA: TGTGCCATCAGTGGGGGGCAGCCCAATCAGCCCCAGCATTTT. It yields the protein CAISGGQPNQPQHF.

The chain carries TRBV4-1 and TRBJ2-2; D may be TRBD2 (6 bases). This CDR3 region has 20 residues. V dropped 3 bases and J dropped 0 bases, with 23 bases sitting between them. Germline V lookup: CDR1 MGHRA, CDR2 YSYEKL. As DNA, the CDR3 is TGCGCCAGCAGCCAGGAGTATCCTTTGCGGGGATCTCCGAACACCGGGGAGCTGTTTTTT. It yields the protein CASSQEYPLRGSPNTGELFF.

The V call is TRBV7-9, the J call TRBJ2-7; tentatively, D is TRBD1 (5 bases). This CDR3 has 13 amino acids. V lost 4 bases and J 3 bases, leaving 10 bases between the germline ends. Germline CDR1 and CDR2: SEHNR and FQNEAQ (reference sequence). CDR3 sequence: CASSSWQGYEQYF. Here the CDR3 DNA reads TGTGCCAGCAGCTCCTGGCAGGGCTACGAGCAGTACTTC.

This clone was seen only a few times. The chain recombines TRBV6-1 with TRBJ1-5; no reliable D call. CDR1 is MNHNS, CDR2 SASEGT, per germline. Trimming removed 1 base at V and 3 bases at J, with 13 bases between. The CDR3 is made up of 16 amino acids. The CDR3 region is CASSEGRGQFNQPQHF. The CDR3 nucleotides are TGTGCCAGCAGTGAAGGGAGAGGCCAGTTCAATCAGCCCCAGCATTTT.

V usage is TRBV7-9 and J usage is TRBJ2-5; a weak D match, TRBD1 (5 bases). The germline gives CDR1 SEHNR, CDR2 FQNEAQ (reference sequence). The CDR3 extends over 13 amino acids. The V end lost 5 bases, the J end lost 1 base, and 8 bases lay between the germline ends. CDR3 sequence: CASSLTVQETQYF. The CDR3 DNA is TGTGCCAGCAGCCTGACAGTCCAAGAGACCCAGTACTTC. The full variable domain, its missing parts supplied by reference TRBV7-9 and TRBJ2-5, is DTGVSQNPRHKITKRGQNVTFRCDPISEHNRLYWYRQTLGQGPEFLTYFQNEAQLEKSRLLSDRFSAERPKGSFSTLEIQRTEQGDSAMYLCASSLTVQETQYFGPGTRLLVL.

The chain combines TRBV27 with TRBJ1-5; 9 positions match TRBD1. This CDR3 comprises 17 residues. Germline V gene sequence: CDR1 MNHEY, CDR2 SMNVEV (reference sequence). The trim removed 4 bases at V and 5 bases at J, leaving 12 bases unmatched. The CDR3: CASSSWSGTGYDQPQHF. As DNA, the CDR3 is TGTGCCAGCAGTTCCTGGTCCGGGACAGGGTATGATCAGCCCCAGCATTTT.

The V call is TRBV30, the J call TRBJ1-1; D gene unclear. The CDR3 has 11 residues. Trimming removed 2 bases at V and 6 bases at J, with 7 bases between. Germline loops: CDR1 GTSNPN, CDR2 SVGIG (reference sequence). CDR3 loop: CAWSYGSEAFF. CDR3 DNA sequence: TGTGCCTGGAGTTATGGTTCTGAAGCTTTCTTT.

The chain combines TRBV5-1 with TRBJ2-1; D ambiguous. Germline assignment: CDR1 SGHRS and CDR2 YFSETQ. This CDR3 is built from 13 residues. V was trimmed by 3 bases and J by 4 bases, leaving 8 bases between them. The CDR3 bases are TGCGCCAGCAGCTCCTCGCGGTACAATGAGCAGTTCTTC. Its translation: CASSSSRYNEQFF.

The chain links TRBV27 to TRBJ1-3, with D unclear. This CDR3 is built from 13 residues. Per the germline V gene, CDR1 is MNHEY and CDR2 is SMNVEV (reference sequence). Trimming shortened V by 5 bases and J by 4 bases, and 9 bases separated the two germline ends. CDR3 sequence (DNA): TGTGCCAGCAGTCCAAGGCTCGGAAACACCATATATTTT. It encodes CASSPRLGNTIYF.

The chain combines TRBV7-6 with TRBJ2-2; D is perhaps TRBD1 (8 bases). CDR1 SGHVS and CDR2 FNYEAQ come from the germline V gene. The ends were cut back, 7 bases at V and 4 bases at J, with 22 bases in the middle. The CDR3 loop spans 17 amino acids. The CDR3 DNA follows: TGTGCCAGCACCCTACTAGGGGGGGGGACAGGCACCGGGGAGCTGTTTTTT. This codes for CASTLLGGGTGTGELFF.

V usage is TRBV6-2 or TRBV6-3 and J usage is TRBJ2-5, with a tentative D call TRBD1 (5 bases). This CDR3 has 14 residues. Trimming cost V 2 bases and J 2 bases, with 9 bases left between them. Per germline, CDR1 MNHEY and CDR2 SVGEGT. Written as DNA, the CDR3 is TGTGCCAGCAGTTACGGGGCTACACAAGAGACCCAGTACTTC. Translating it yields CASSYGATQETQYF.